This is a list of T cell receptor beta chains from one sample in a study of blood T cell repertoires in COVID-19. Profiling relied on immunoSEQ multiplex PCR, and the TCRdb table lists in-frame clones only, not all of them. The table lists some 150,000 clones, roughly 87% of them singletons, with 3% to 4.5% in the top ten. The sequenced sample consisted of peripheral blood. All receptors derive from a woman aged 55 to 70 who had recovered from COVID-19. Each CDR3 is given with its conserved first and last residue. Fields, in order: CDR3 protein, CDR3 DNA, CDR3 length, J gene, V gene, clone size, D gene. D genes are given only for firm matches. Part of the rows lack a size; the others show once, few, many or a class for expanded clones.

CDR3aa: CASSARQHRTEAFF
CDR3nt: TGTGCCAGCAGTGCTAGACAGCACAGGACTGAAGCTTTCTTT
len: 14
j_gene: TRBJ1-1
v_gene: TRBV2
abundance: .
d_gene: .

CDR3aa: CAAPRTPLAYGYTF
CDR3nt: TGTGCCGCTCCGAGGACTCCGTTAGCCTATGGCTACACCTTC
len: 14
j_gene: TRBJ1-2
v_gene: TRBV30
abundance: .
d_gene: .

CDR3aa: CASSQDPVSNTGELFF
CDR3nt: TGCGCCAGCAGCCAAGACCCGGTTTCGAACACCGGGGAGCTGTTTTTT
len: 16
j_gene: TRBJ2-2
v_gene: TRBV4-3
abundance: .
d_gene: .

CDR3aa: CASSGTDRGGFF
CDR3nt: TGTGCCAGCAGCGGGACCGACAGGGGCGGCTTCTTT
len: 12
j_gene: TRBJ1-1
v_gene: TRBV2
abundance: .
d_gene: TRBD1

CDR3aa: CASSFSLFGDKTYNSPLHF
CDR3nt: TGTGCCAGCAGTTTTAGTTTGTTTGGGGACAAAACCTATAATTCACCCCTCCACTTT
len: 19
j_gene: TRBJ1-6
v_gene: TRBV28
abundance: once
d_gene: .

CDR3aa: CASSRDRTPLNEQFF
CDR3nt: TGTGCCAGCAGCCGGGACAGGACCCCCCTCAATGAGCAGTTCTTC
len: 15
j_gene: TRBJ2-1
v_gene: TRBV6-6
abundance: few
d_gene: TRBD1

CDR3aa: CASSFWTGGETQYF
CDR3nt: TGTGCCAGCAGCTTCTGGACAGGCGGTGAGACCCAGTACTTC
len: 14
j_gene: TRBJ2-5
v_gene: TRBV5-4
abundance: .
d_gene: TRBD1

CDR3aa: CASSADRARNEKLFF
CDR3nt: TGTGCCAGCAGTGCCGACAGGGCGCGGAATGAAAAACTGTTTTTT
len: 15
j_gene: TRBJ1-4
v_gene: TRBV28
abundance: once
d_gene: TRBD1

CDR3aa: CASSESTRFNQPQHF
CDR3nt: TGTGCCAGCAGTGAATCGACACGATTTAATCAGCCCCAGCATTTT
len: 15
j_gene: TRBJ1-5
v_gene: TRBV2
abundance: .
d_gene: .

CDR3aa: CASSSQGFQETQYF
CDR3nt: TGTGCCAGCAGCTCTCAGGGCTTTCAAGAGACCCAGTACTTC
len: 14
j_gene: TRBJ2-5
v_gene: TRBV7-2
abundance: .
d_gene: .

CDR3aa: CASSLPAAGANVLTF
CDR3nt: TGTGCCAGCAGCTTACCGGCGGCCGGGGCCAACGTCCTGACTTTC
len: 15
j_gene: TRBJ2-6
v_gene: TRBV5-4
abundance: .
d_gene: .

CDR3aa: CASSTGGGYEQYF
CDR3nt: TGTGCCAGCAGTACAGGGGGCGGCTACGAGCAGTACTTC
len: 13
j_gene: TRBJ2-7
v_gene: TRBV7-3
abundance: .
d_gene: TRBD1

CDR3aa: CSASQRGGAELGYTF
CDR3nt: TGCAGTGCTAGTCAAAGGGGGGGCGCAGAGTTGGGCTACACCTTC
len: 15
j_gene: TRBJ1-2
v_gene: TRBV20-1
abundance: few
d_gene: .

CDR3aa: CASSHRDTGELFF
CDR3nt: TGTGCCAGCAGCCACAGGGACACCGGGGAGCTGTTTTTT
len: 13
j_gene: TRBJ2-2
v_gene: TRBV7-9
abundance: .
d_gene: .

CDR3aa: CASSQARGEQYF
CDR3nt: TGTGCCAGCAGCCAGGCCCGGGGAGAGCAGTACTTC
len: 12
j_gene: TRBJ2-7
v_gene: TRBV3-1/TRBV3-2
abundance: .
d_gene: .

CDR3aa: CASRDRGDEQYF
CDR3nt: TGCGCCAGCAGAGACAGGGGCGACGAGCAGTACTTC
len: 12
j_gene: TRBJ2-7
v_gene: TRBV5-1
abundance: .
d_gene: TRBD1

CDR3aa: CASSQEVSGVTYNEQFF
CDR3nt: TGTGCCAGCAGCCAAGAGGTATCGGGGGTCACCTACAATGAGCAGTTCTTC
len: 17
j_gene: TRBJ2-1
v_gene: TRBV4-2
abundance: .
d_gene: .